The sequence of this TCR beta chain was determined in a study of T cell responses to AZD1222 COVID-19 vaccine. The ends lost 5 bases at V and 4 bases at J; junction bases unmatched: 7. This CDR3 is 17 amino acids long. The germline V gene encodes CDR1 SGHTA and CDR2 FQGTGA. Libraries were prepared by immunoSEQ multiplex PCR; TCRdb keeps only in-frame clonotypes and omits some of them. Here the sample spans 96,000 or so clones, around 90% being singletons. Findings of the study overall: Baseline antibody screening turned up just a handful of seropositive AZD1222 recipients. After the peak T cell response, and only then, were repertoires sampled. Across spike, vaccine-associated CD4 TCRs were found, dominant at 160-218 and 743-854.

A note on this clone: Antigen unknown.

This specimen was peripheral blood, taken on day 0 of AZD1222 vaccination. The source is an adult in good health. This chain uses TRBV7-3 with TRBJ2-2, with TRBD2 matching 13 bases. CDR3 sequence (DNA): TGTGCCAGCAGCCCGCGGACTAGCGGGAGTGCCACCGGGGAGCTGTTTTTT. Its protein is CASSPRTSGSATGELFF.